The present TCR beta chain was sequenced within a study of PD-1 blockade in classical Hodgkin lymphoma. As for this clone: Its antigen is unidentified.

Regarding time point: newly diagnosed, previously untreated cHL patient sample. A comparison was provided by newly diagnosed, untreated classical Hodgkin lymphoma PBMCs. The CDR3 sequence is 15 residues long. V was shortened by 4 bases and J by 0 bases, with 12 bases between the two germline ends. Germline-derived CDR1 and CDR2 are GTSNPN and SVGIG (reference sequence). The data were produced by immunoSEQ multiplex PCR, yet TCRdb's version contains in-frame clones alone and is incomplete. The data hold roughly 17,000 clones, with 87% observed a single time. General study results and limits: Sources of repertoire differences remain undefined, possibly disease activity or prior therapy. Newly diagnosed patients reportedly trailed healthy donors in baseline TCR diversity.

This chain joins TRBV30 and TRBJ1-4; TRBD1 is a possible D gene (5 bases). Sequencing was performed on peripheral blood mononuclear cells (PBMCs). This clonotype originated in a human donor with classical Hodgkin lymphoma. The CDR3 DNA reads TGTGCCTGGAATCAGGGAGGTGCAACTAATGAAAAACTGTTTTTT. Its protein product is CAWNQGGATNEKLFF.